A single sample is the source of the 2 T cell receptor beta chains below, sequenced in a study of T cells in Graves' hyperthyroidism and ophthalmopathy. The investigators amplified TCR beta CDR3 regions from RNA transcripts. Carried out on the TCR CDR3, a first-round RT-PCR used the HTBI primer set. Each CDR3 protein is one row after TCRdb ran MiXCR on the multiplex PCR reads. The sample has about 640,000 distinct CDR3 sequences; around 20% are singletons. Source material: blood. These receptors were taken from a young man with Graves' ophthalmopathy.

Many counts were recorded for this clonotype. The chain employs TRBV7-2 and TRBJ1-5, with D maybe TRBD1 (5 bases). Trimming pared 5 bases from V and 5 bases from J, leaving 16 bases between. Germline CDR1 reads SGHTA; CDR2 reads FQGNSA. This CDR3 is 15 amino acids long. DNA for the CDR3: TGTGCCAGCAGCCAGATGAGGGGTTCGCATCAGCCCCAGCATTTT. Encoded protein: CASSQMRGSHQPQHF.

This clonotype was recorded many times. This chain connects TRBV28 to TRBJ1-3; possible D gene TRBD1, 6 bases. The CDR3 runs to 13 residues. In germline, CDR1 is MDHEN, CDR2 SYDVKM. Trimming pared 2 bases from V and 6 bases from J, leaving 8 bases between. CDR3 residues: CASSLRTANTIYF. Written as DNA, the CDR3 is TGTGCCAGCAGTTTAAGGACAGCAAACACCATATATTTT.